The 11 T cell receptor beta chains below were found in one sample sequenced in a study of shared clonotypes between healthy human individuals. TCRdb keeps only in-frame clones here, not all; method: immunoSEQ multiplex PCR. Among a few million clones listed, more than 80% were seen once. The sequenced sample was naive CD4+ T cells sorted from blood. Subset: CD45RA+ positively selected. The receptors originated from a man aged 18 to 30 in good health.

This chain connects TRBV30 to TRBJ1-6; no clear D. The V gene's germline CDR1 is GTSNPN and CDR2 SVGIG (reference sequence). CDR3 length: 13 amino acids. Trimming took off 5 bases at V and 0 bases at J, with 5 bases between the two ends. In DNA, the CDR3 is TGTGCCTGGGCGAGCTCCTATAATTCACCCCTCCACTTT. This translates into CAWASSYNSPLHF.

This chain links TRBV18 with TRBJ2-1; 8 positions agree with TRBD2. Germline-derived CDR1 and CDR2 are KGHSH and LQKENI. The CDR3 extends over 16 amino acids. Trimming cost V 5 bases and J 8 bases; bases outside gene matches: 14. CDR3 protein: CASSKDQVAGGDEQFF. The CDR3, as DNA: TGTGCCAGCTCAAAAGACCAGGTTGCGGGGGGCGATGAGCAGTTCTTC.

J is TRBJ1-6 and V is TRBV5-1, with D possibly matching TRBD1 (5 bases). The CDR3 runs 16 residues. Trimming took 0 bases from V and 7 from J, leaving 14 bases between them. From germline, CDR1 is SGHRS and CDR2 YFSETQ. The CDR3 spells CASSLGQSGGNSPLHF. In DNA form, the CDR3 reads TGCGCCAGCAGCTTGGGACAGAGCGGAGGGAATTCACCCCTCCACTTT.

This clone was detected once. V is TRBV10-3 and J is TRBJ2-5, with D tentatively TRBD2 (5 bases). The CDR3 extends over 13 amino acids. V lost 5 bases to trimming and J lost 3 bases, with 10 bases between them. CDR1 ENHRY and CDR2 SYGVKD come from the germline V gene. CDR3: CAISTDGKETQYF. Here the CDR3 DNA reads TGTGCCATCAGTACCGACGGGAAAGAGACCCAGTACTTC.

This rearrangement joins TRBV7-9 to TRBJ2-2; D unclear. The CDR3 extends over 15 amino acids. Trimming took 0 bases from V and 2 from J, leaving 7 bases between them. Germline V gene sequence: CDR1 SEHNR, CDR2 FQNEAQ (reference sequence). The CDR3 sequence: CASSLARVNTGELFF. In DNA, the CDR3 is TGTGCCAGCAGCTTAGCAAGGGTCAACACCGGGGAGCTGTTTTTT.

The chain couples TRBV11-3 to TRBJ1-2, with TRBD1 identical over 9 bases. Germline V gene data show CDR1 as SGHNT and CDR2 as YENEEA. Trimming at V came to 5 bases and at J to 8 bases, leaving 6 bases not matched to a gene. The CDR3 sequence is 13 residues long. Here the CDR3 reads CASSRGGQGGYTF. The CDR3 coding sequence is TGTGCCAGCAGCCGGGGGGGACAGGGAGGCTACACCTTC. Combining the CDR3 with reference TRBV11-3 and TRBJ1-2 gives the whole variable domain EAGVVQSPRYKIIEKKQPVAFWCNPISGHNTLYWYLQNLGQGPELLIRYENEEAVDDSQLPKDRFSAERLKGVDSTLKIQPAELGDSAVYLCASSRGGQGGYTFGSGTRLTVV.

This clone appeared once. The chain combines TRBV14 with TRBJ1-2; the match to TRBD1 covers 10 bases. V lost 3 bases, J lost 5 bases, and 21 bases stayed unmatched. The germline V gene encodes CDR1 SGHDN and CDR2 FVKESK. The CDR3 runs to 20 residues. CDR3 nucleotides: TGTGCCAGCAGCCACCTCCCGAAGTTCACAACCGGGACAGGGGTTTATGGCTACACCTTC. Translation: CASSHLPKFTTGTGVYGYTF. The variable domain in full, with the rest retrieved from reference TRBV14 and TRBJ1-2, is EAGVTQFPSHSVIEKGQTVTLRCDPISGHDNLYWYRRVMGKEIKFLLHFVKESKQDESGMPNNRFLAERTGGTYSTLKVQPAELEDSGVYFCASSHLPKFTTGTGVYGYTFGSGTRLTVV.

The chain employs TRBV7-8 and TRBJ2-7; D is possibly TRBD1 (6 bases). CDR3 size: 15 residues. The V end lost 5 bases, the J end lost 2 bases, and 16 bases lay between the germline ends. CDR1 is SGHVS and CDR2 is FQNEAQ in the germline V gene. This CDR3 reads CASSHSGAVAYEQYF. CDR3 DNA sequence: TGTGCCAGCAGCCATTCAGGGGCAGTAGCCTACGAGCAGTACTTC.

Points on this clone: The same CDR3 arises from other DNA sequences in this sample as well. The chain is built from TRBV5-1 and TRBJ2-5, with D uncertain. V gave up 2 bases and J gave up 3 bases, with 5 bases separating them. The CDR3 totals 12 residues. In germline, CDR1 is SGHRS, CDR2 YFSETQ. This CDR3 reads CASSFAEETQYF. The CDR3 region has the DNA TGCGCCAGCAGCTTCGCCGAAGAGACCCAGTACTTC. Together with reference TRBV5-1 and TRBJ2-5, the CDR3 gives the full variable domain: KAGVTQTPRYLIKTRGQQVTLSCSPISGHRSVSWYQQTPGQGLQFLFEYFSETQRNKGNFPGRFSGRQFSNSRSEMNVSTLELGDSALYLCASSFAEETQYFGPGTRLLVL.

This sequence joins TRBV6-1 and TRBJ2-1; D remains unclear. There are 13 residues in the CDR3. The germline gives CDR1 MNHNS, CDR2 SASEGT. Trimming took 6 bases from V and 0 from J, leaving 6 bases between them. The CDR3 region has the DNA TGTGCCAGCAGGACCCGCTCCTACAATGAGCAGTTCTTC. This sequence encodes CASRTRSYNEQFF.

The chain joins TRBV6-1 to TRBJ2-2; perhaps TRBD2 as D (6 bases). The CDR3 length is 14 residues. V was clipped by 6 bases and J by 2 bases, with 10 bases between them. From germline, CDR1 is MNHNS and CDR2 SASEGT. The chain's CDR3 is CASRRDFNTGELFF. The DNA for the CDR3 is TGTGCCAGCAGACGGGACTTTAACACCGGGGAGCTGTTTTTT.